This T cell receptor (beta chain) was captured by sequencing in a study of shared clonotypes between healthy human individuals. V dropped 5 bases and J dropped 4 bases, with 18 bases sitting between them. The CDR3 sequence is 16 residues long. CDR1 and CDR2 from the germline V gene are SGHVS and FNYEAQ. Positively selected for CCR7, the CD45RO-negative cells used as naive CD8 cells excluded terminally differentiated effector memory CD45RA+ cells. TCRdb's table, derived via immunoSEQ multiplex PCR, lists solely in-frame clones and lacks some. In the table there are millions of clones, under 95% of which are singletons.

The sequenced material came from naive CD8+ T cells from PBMCs. The receptor comes from a man aged 18 to 30 in good health. Some clones in this sample may be carry-over from other donors' samples. The rearrangement uses TRBV7-6 and TRBJ2-1; D may correspond to TRBD1 or TRBD2 (7 bases each). CDR3 sequence: CASSPRGGPLYNEQFF. The CDR3 bases are TGTGCCAGCAGCCCCAGGGGGGGACCCCTTTACAATGAGCAGTTCTTC.